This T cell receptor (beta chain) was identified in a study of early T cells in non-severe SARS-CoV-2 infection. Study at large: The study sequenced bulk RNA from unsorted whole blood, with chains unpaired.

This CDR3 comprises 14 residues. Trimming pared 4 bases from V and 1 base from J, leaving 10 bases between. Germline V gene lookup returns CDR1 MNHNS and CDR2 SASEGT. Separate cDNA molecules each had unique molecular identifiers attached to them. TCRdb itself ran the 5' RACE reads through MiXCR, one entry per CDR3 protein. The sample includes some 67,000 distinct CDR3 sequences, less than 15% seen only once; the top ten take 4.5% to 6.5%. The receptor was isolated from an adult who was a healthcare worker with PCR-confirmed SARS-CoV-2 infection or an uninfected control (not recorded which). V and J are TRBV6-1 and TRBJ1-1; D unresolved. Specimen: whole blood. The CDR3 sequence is CASSALPGNTEAFF. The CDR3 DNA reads TGTGCCAGCAGTGCCCTTCCAGGGAACACTGAAGCTTTCTTT.